This T cell receptor (beta chain) was recovered during a study of cytomegalovirus exposure and HLA in healthy donors. Concerning this clone itself: As yet, its antigen is unknown.

Method: immunoSEQ multiplex PCR; TCRdb's copy keeps in-frame clones and lacks some. The table has 60,000 to 70,000 clones, 90% to 95% seen once. CDR3 length: 11 amino acids. From germline, CDR1 is DFQATT and CDR2 SNEGSKA (reference sequence). V was trimmed by 5 bases and J by 2 bases, leaving 7 bases between them. Study outcomes and limitations: Most observed TCR sequences were rare, whereas some public TCRs were detected in many donors.

This TCR came from a young man in good health and CMV-seropositive. This rearrangement joins TRBV20-1 to TRBJ2-7; D is undetermined. The material sequenced was PBMCs. CDR3 nucleotides: TGCAGTGCTCGGTTTACCTACGAGCAGTACTTC. The encoded protein is CSARFTYEQYF.